This T cell receptor (beta chain) originates from a study of shared clonotypes between healthy human individuals. Sequencing was performed with immunoSEQ multiplex PCR; in TCRdb, only in-frame clones are kept and a portion is missing. The sample includes 450,000 to 550,000 clones, about four fifths of them seen just once. Germline lookup yields CDR1 MNHEY and CDR2 SVGAGI. Trimming cost V 5 bases and J 9 bases, with 17 bases left between them. CDR3 size: 14 residues. The sequence was collected from a woman in her 40s in good health. Some clones in this sample may be carry-over from other donors' samples. The specimen was PBMCs. The chain is built from TRBV6-5 and TRBJ2-1; possibly TRBD1 for D (5 bases). DNA of the CDR3: TGTGCCAGCAGTCTAGGGTTCGACAGCAGTGAGCAGTTCTTC. It codes for CASSLGFDSSEQFF.